Sequencing of this TCR beta chain was carried out in a study of blood T cell repertoires in COVID-19. Study background: T cells, B-cell-depleted T cells, or PBMCs supplied cDNA or gDNA.

With 8 bases removed from V and 0 bases from J, the gap between germline ends came to 13 bases. CDR1 MNHEY and CDR2 SVGAGI come from the germline V gene. The CDR3 is 15 residues long. Some clones are missing from TCRdb's copy, which holds only in-frame ones; the method was immunoSEQ multiplex PCR. The sample yields about 350,000 clones, roughly 90% seen once. Researchers sorted participants into cohorts using their self-reported clinical history. This receptor was taken from a woman between 25 and 40 years old who had recovered from COVID-19. The chain combines TRBV6-5 with TRBJ2-2; D possibly corresponds to TRBD1 (5 bases). Sample: PBMCs or T cells enriched from blood (not recorded which). DNA of the CDR3: TGTGCCAGCGCAAGACAGACGACGAACACCGGGGAGCTGTTTTTT. It translates to CASARQTTNTGELFF.